This is a list of T cell receptor beta chains from one sample in a study of metastatic and nonmetastatic thyroid tumors. TCRdb redid the clone calls on the PCR reads using MiXCR. Here the sample spans about 16,000 clones, roughly a quarter being singletons. Sequenced material: tumor tissue. The receptors were gathered from a male donor with papillary thyroid cancer or a benign thyroid nodule (not recorded which). Some clones in this sample may be carry-over from other donors' samples. The CDR3 runs from the conserved cysteine through the conserved F or W. D genes are given only for firm matches. Not every row has a clone size; where given, it reads once, few, many or a size class.

j_gene	v_gene	d_gene	abundance	CDR3aa	CDR3nt
TRBJ2-2	TRBV20-1	TRBD1	.	CSSEDRRNTGELFF	TGCAGTTCCGAGGACAGGAGGAACACCGGGGAGCTGTTTTTT
TRBJ2-1	TRBV20-1	TRBD1	.	CSARDSRDRNEQFF	TGCAGTGCTAGAGATAGCCGGGACAGAAATGAGCAGTTCTTC
TRBJ1-1	TRBV7-6	.	.	CASSLFEVNTEASF	TGTGCCAGCAGCTTATTTGAGGTGAACACTGAAGCTTCCTTT
TRBJ1-2	TRBV12-3/TRBV12-4	.	medium-sized	CASSFLQNYGYTF	TGTGCCAGCAGTTTTCTACAGAACTATGGCTACACCTTC
TRBJ2-5	TRBV20-1	.	once	CISSLIGPQETQYF	TGCATTTCTAGCCTGATTGGGCCCCAAGAGACCCAGTACTTC
TRBJ2-7	TRBV19	TRBD1	medium-sized	CASSIGTDQPYEQYF	TGTGCCAGTAGTATCGGGACAGACCAACCCTACGAGCAGTACTTC
TRBJ2-7	TRBV20-1	TRBD1	few	CSARYDREYEQYF	TGCAGTGCTAGGTATGACAGGGAGTACGAGCAGTACTTC
TRBJ1-1	TRBV5-1	TRBD1	.	CASSGGQLNTEAFF	TGCGCCAGCAGCGGGGGACAGCTGAACACTGAAGCTTTCTTT
TRBJ2-7	TRBV7-3	.	many	CASSSQAGGEQYF	TGTGCCAGCAGCTCACAAGCGGGTGGGGAGCAGTACTTC
TRBJ2-7	TRBV12-3/TRBV12-4	.	medium-sized	CASSLADWGMGYEQYF	TGTGCCAGCAGTTTAGCCGATTGGGGCATGGGCTACGAGCAGTACTTC
TRBJ1-1	TRBV20-1	.	once	CSARVNTEAFF	TGCAGTGCTAGGGTGAACACTGAAGCTTTCTTT
TRBJ1-2	TRBV6-2/TRBV6-3	.	many	CASSDGPINYGYTF	TGTGCCAGCAGTGATGGTCCCATTAACTATGGCTACACCTTC
TRBJ2-7	TRBV20-1	.	medium-sized	CSARAHDHYEQYF	TGCAGTGCTAGAGCCCACGACCACTACGAGCAGTACTTC
TRBJ2-7	TRBV20-1	TRBD1	many	CSATDPGTGTYEQYF	TGCAGTGCTACGGACCCCGGGACAGGGACATACGAGCAGTACTTC
TRBJ2-3	TRBV9	TRBD2	.	CASSVVSGRSTDTQYF	TGTGCCAGCAGCGTAGTCAGCGGGAGGAGCACAGATACGCAGTATTTT
TRBJ2-7	TRBV12-3/TRBV12-4	.	.	CASSRVGGQLYEQYF	TGTGCCAGCAGCCGGGTAGGTGGACAGTTATACGAGCAGTACTTC
TRBJ1-2	TRBV20-1	TRBD1	many	CSAMGTDYGYTF	TGCAGTGCGATGGGGACAGACTATGGCTACACCTTC
TRBJ2-7	TRBV3-1	.	many	CASSPRIQTGPLNYEQYF	TGTGCCAGCAGCCCCCGAATACAAACAGGACCGCTAAACTACGAGCAGTACTTC
TRBJ1-2	TRBV20-1	.	.	CSAKTGVIHYGYTF	TGCAGTGCCAAAACCGGGGTAATCCACTATGGCTACACCTTC
TRBJ2-1	TRBV28	TRBD2	few	CASSPLKGLAGGVEQFF	TGTGCCAGCAGTCCGCTTAAAGGACTAGCGGGAGGGGTTGAGCAGTTCTTC
TRBJ1-4	TRBV6-1	.	few	CASSEVTGSNEKLFF	TGTGCCAGCAGTGAAGTCACAGGTTCCAATGAAAAACTGTTTTTT
TRBJ1-5	TRBV6-2/TRBV6-3	.	.	CASSWAGLGQPQHF	TGTGCCAGCAGTTGGGCAGGATTGGGCCAGCCCCAGCATTTT
TRBJ1-5	TRBV28	TRBD1	.	CASTPTGTHPQHF	TGTGCCAGCACCCCGACAGGGACACATCCGCAGCATTTT
TRBJ2-7	TRBV12-3/TRBV12-4	.	few	CASSRSRNYEQYF	TGTGCCAGCAGTAGAAGTAGAAACTACGAGCAGTACTTC
TRBJ1-6	TRBV6-2/TRBV6-3	.	few	CASSYNGENSPLHF	TGTGCCAGCAGTTACAACGGGGAGAACTCACCCCTCCACTTT
TRBJ1-5	TRBV24-1	.	few	CATSDSGGTLQPQHF	TGTGCCACCAGTGATTCCGGGGGAACTCTTCAGCCCCAGCATTTT
TRBJ1-2	TRBV13	.	.	CASSLRGVIYGYTF	TGTGCCAGCAGCCTCCGGGGGGTAATCTATGGCTACACCTTC
TRBJ2-1	TRBV6-1	.	few	CASRTVTYNEQFF	TGTGCCAGCAGAACGGTCACCTACAATGAGCAGTTCTTC
TRBJ1-4	TRBV4-1	TRBD1	.	CASSQDRGQVREKLFF	TGCGCCAGCAGCCAAGATAGGGGACAGGTGCGCGAAAAACTGTTTTTT
TRBJ2-7	TRBV7-2	.	.	CASSYCPGYEQYF	TGTGCCAGCAGCTACTGCCCCGGATACGAGCAGTACTTC
TRBJ2-1	TRBV6-1	TRBD2	few	CASSDGTSGNNEQFF	TGTGCCAGCAGTGACGGGACTAGCGGTAACAATGAGCAGTTCTTC
TRBJ2-5	TRBV9	TRBD2	.	CASSAGTSVSGETHYF	TGTGCCAGCAGCGCCGGGACTAGCGTGAGCGGGGAGACCCATTACTTC
TRBJ2-4	TRBV20-1	TRBD2	many	CSARRPGLPSSLAKNIQYF	TGCAGTGCTAGACGTCCGGGACTACCCTCGTCCTTAGCCAAAAACATTCAGTACTTC
TRBJ2-3	TRBV12-5	.	few	CASGPGTDTQYF	TGTGCTAGTGGGCCTGGCACAGATACGCAGTATTTT
TRBJ2-1	TRBV27	TRBD1	.	CASTRMSRDSEQFF	TGTGCCAGCACCAGAATGAGCCGGGACAGCGAGCAGTTCTTC
TRBJ2-3	TRBV18	.	many	CASSTGPLRSDTQYF	TGTGCCAGCTCAACCGGGCCCCTGAGATCGGATACGCAGTATTTT
TRBJ2-1	TRBV7-2	.	.	CASSQAIEQFF	TGTGCCAGCAGCCAAGCCATTGAGCAGTTCTTC